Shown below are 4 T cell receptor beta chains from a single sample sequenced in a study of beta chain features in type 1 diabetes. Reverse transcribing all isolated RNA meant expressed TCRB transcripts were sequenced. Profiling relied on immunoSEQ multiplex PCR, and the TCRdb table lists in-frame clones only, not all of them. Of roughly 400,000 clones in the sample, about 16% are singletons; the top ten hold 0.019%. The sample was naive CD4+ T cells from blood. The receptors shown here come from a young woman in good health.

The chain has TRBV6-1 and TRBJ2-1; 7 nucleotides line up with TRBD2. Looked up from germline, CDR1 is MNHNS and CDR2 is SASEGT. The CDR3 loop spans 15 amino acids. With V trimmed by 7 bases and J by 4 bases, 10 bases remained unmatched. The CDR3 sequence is CASTLEGGPYNEQFF. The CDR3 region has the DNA TGTGCCAGCACCCTTGAGGGAGGGCCTTACAATGAGCAGTTCTTC.

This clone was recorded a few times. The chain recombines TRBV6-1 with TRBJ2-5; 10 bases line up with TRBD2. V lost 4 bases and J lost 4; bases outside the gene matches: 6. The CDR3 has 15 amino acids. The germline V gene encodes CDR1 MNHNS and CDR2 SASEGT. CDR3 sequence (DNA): TGTGCCAGCAGTGGATCTAGCGGGAGATCAGAGACCCAGTACTTC. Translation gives CASSGSSGRSETQYF.

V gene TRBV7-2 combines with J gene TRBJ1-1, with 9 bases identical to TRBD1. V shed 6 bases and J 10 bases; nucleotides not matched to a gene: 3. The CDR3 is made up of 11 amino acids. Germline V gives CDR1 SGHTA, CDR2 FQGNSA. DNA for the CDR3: TGTGCCAGCAGGATGACAGGGGGAGCTTTCTTT. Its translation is CASRMTGGAFF.

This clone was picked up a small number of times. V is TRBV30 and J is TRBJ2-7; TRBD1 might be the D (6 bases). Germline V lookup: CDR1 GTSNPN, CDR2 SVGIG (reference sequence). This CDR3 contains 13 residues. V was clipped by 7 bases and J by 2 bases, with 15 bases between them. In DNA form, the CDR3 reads TGTGCCTCCAGGGGCATAGACCCCTACGAGCAGTACTTC. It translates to CASRGIDPYEQYF.